One and the same sample provided the 2 T cell receptor beta chains below, sequenced in a study of identical twins. Each CDR3 protein gets one entry after TCRdb re-called the 5' RACE reads with MiXCR. The sample lists fewer than 800,000 distinct CDR3 sequences; 7.1% were seen once. This sample also appeared in a second study, on yellow fever vaccine responses in identical twins.

Sequencing input: PBMCs. These receptors all stem from a woman younger than 35 in good health.

The V gene is TRBV4-2, the J gene TRBJ2-5, with D possibly being TRBD1 or TRBD2 (5 bases each). CDR3 length: 14 residues. V was cut by 4 bases and J by 1 base, with 10 bases left in between. CDR1 is LGHNA, CDR2 YNFKEQ, per germline. The CDR3 nucleotides are TGTGCCAGCAGCCGACCGGGACCCCAAGAGACCCAGTACTTC. The encoded protein is CASSRPGPQETQYF.

This clonotype was seen many times. The rearrangement uses TRBV2 and TRBJ1-1, with a possible D match to TRBD1 (6 bases). The CDR3 is 14 amino acids. Germline CDR1 and CDR2: SNHLY and FYNNEI. Trimming left V 7 bases short and J 0 bases short, with 12 bases between. As DNA, the CDR3 is TGTGCCAGCATAGGGGGACAACTGAACACTGAAGCTTTCTTT. It translates to CASIGGQLNTEAFF.